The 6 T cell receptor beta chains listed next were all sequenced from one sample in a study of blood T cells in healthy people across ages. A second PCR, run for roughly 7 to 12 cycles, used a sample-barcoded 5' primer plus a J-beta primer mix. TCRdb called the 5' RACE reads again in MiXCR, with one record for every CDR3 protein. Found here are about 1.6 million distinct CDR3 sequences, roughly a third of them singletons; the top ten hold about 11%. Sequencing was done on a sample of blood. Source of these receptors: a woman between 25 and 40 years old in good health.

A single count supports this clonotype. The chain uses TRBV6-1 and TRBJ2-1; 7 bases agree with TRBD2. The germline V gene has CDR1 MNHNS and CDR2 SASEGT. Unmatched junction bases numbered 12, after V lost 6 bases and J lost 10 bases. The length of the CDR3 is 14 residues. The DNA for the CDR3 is TGTGCCAGCAGAGTGGGTCCGAGGGAGGGGGAGCAGTTCTTC. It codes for CASRVGPREGEQFF.

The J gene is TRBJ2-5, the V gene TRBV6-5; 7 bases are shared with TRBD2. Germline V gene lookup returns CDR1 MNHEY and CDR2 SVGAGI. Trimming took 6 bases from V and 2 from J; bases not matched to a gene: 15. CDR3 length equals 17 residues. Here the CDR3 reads CASSFLPGSGLQETQYF. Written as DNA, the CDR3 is TGTGCCAGCAGCTTCCTCCCGGGTAGCGGGCTTCAAGAGACCCAGTACTTC.

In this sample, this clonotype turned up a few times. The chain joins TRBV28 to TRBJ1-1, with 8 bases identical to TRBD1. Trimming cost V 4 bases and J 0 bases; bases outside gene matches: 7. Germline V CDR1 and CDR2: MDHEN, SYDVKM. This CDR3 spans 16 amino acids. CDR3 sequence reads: CASSSTGEIMNTEAFF. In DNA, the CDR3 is TGTGCCAGCAGTTCGACAGGGGAGATAATGAACACTGAAGCTTTCTTT.

The CDR3 reads CASSQGLADNQETQYF. CDR3 nucleotides: TGTGCCAGCAGCCAAGGACTAGCGGACAACCAAGAGACCCAGTACTTC. The rearrangement joins TRBV12-3 or TRBV12-4 to TRBJ2-5, with TRBD2 matching 10 bases. The CDR3 is 16 residues long. J gave up 0 bases and V 6 bases, and 7 bases lay outside the gene matches.

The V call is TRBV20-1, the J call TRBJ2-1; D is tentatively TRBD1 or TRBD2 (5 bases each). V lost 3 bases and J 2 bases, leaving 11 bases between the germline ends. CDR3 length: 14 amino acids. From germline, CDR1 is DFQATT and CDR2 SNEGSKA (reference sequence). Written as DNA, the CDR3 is TGCAGTGCTAGCGTAGAGGGGACCTACAATGAGCAGTTCTTC. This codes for CSASVEGTYNEQFF.

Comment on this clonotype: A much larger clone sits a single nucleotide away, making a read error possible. The CDR3 reads CASNSGRSPRQYF. The CDR3 DNA is TGTGCCAGCAACTCGGGACGGAGTCCTAGGCAGTACTTC. V and J are TRBV7-2 and TRBJ2-4, with D tentatively TRBD1 or TRBD2 (5 bases each). Germline V CDR1 and CDR2: SGHTA, FQGNSA. Trimming stripped 7 bases from V and 13 bases from J, with 20 bases between. CDR3 length: 13 amino acids. The variable domain in full, completed from reference TRBV7-2 and TRBJ2-4, reads GAGVSQSPSNKVTEKGKDVELRCDPISGHTALYWYRQSLGQGLEFLIYFQGNSAPDKSGLPSDRFSAERTGGSVSTLTIQRTQQEDSAVYLCASNSGRSPRQYFGAGTRLSVL.